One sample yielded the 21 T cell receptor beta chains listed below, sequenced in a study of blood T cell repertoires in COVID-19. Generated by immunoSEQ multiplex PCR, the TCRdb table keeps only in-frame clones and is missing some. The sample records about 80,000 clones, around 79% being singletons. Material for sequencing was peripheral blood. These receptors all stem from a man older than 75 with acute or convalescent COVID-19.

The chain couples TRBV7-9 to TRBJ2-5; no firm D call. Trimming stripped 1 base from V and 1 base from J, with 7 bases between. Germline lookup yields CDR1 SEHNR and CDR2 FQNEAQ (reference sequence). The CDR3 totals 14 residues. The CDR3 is CASSLETIQETQYF. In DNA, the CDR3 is TGTGCCAGCAGCTTAGAGACAATCCAAGAGACCCAGTACTTC.

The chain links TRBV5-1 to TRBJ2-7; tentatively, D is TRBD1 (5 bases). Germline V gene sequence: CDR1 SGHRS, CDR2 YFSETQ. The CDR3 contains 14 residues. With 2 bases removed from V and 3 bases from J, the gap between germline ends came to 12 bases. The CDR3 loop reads CASSFTGRNYEQYF. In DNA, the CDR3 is TGCGCCAGCAGCTTCACAGGACGAAACTACGAGCAGTACTTC. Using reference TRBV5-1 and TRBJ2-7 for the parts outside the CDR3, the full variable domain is KAGVTQTPRYLIKTRGQQVTLSCSPISGHRSVSWYQQTPGQGLQFLFEYFSETQRNKGNFPGRFSGRQFSNSRSEMNVSTLELGDSALYLCASSFTGRNYEQYFGPGTRLTVT.

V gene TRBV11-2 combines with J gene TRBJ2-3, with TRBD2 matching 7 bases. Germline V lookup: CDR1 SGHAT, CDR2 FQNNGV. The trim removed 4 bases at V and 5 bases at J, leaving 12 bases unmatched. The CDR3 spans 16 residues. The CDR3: CASSSGTNAFVDTQYF. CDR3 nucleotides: TGTGCCAGCAGCTCTGGGACTAATGCCTTTGTAGATACGCAGTATTTT.

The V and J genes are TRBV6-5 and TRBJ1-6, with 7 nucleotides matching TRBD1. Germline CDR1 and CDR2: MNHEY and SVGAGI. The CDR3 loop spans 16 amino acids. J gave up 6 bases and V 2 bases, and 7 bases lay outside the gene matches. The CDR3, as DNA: TGTGCCAGCAGTTACACCCCAGGGGGTCCTAATTCACCCCTCCACTTT. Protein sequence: CASSYTPGGPNSPLHF.

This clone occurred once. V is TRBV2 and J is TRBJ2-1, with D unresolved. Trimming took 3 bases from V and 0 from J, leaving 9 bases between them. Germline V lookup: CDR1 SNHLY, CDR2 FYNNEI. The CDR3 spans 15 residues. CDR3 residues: CASSDRPSSYNEQFF. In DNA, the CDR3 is TGTGCCAGCAGTGACAGGCCGAGCTCCTACAATGAGCAGTTCTTC.

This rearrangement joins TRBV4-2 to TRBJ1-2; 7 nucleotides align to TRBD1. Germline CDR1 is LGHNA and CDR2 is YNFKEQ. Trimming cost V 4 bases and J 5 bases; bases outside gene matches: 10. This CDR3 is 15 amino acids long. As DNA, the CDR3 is TGTGCCAGCAGCCGAGAGGAGGGGGCGCATTATGGCTACACCTTC. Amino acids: CASSREEGAHYGYTF.

CDR3 nucleotides: TGTGCCAGCGGGGGGAAGACCGCGGTTATGAACACTGAAGCTTTCTTT. Protein sequence: CASGGKTAVMNTEAFF. J is TRBJ1-1 and V is TRBV2, with D perhaps matching TRBD1 (5 bases). This CDR3 is built from 16 residues. Per the germline V gene, CDR1 is SNHLY and CDR2 is FYNNEI. V was pared by 8 bases and J by 0 bases, with 19 bases between.

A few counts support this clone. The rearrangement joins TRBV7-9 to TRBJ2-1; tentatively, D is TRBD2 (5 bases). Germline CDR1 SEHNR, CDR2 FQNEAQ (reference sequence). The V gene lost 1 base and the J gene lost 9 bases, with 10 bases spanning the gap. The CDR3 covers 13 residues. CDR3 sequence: CASSLESGTEQFF. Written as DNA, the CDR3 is TGTGCCAGCAGCTTAGAGAGCGGTACTGAGCAGTTCTTC.

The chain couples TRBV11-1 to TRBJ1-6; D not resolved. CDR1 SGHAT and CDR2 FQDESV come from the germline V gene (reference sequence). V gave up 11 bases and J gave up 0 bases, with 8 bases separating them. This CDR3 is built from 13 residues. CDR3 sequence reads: CARQFSYNSPLHF. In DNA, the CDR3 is TGTGCCCGACAATTCTCCTATAATTCACCCCTCCACTTT.

The CDR3 spells CATSVRWAGVTEAFF. CDR3 DNA: TGTGCCACCTCAGTCCGATGGGCAGGGGTTACTGAAGCTTTCTTT. The rearrangement links TRBV7-2 to TRBJ1-1, with D perhaps matching TRBD1 (6 bases). The CDR3 is made up of 15 amino acids. V gave up 10 bases and J gave up 5 bases, with 23 bases separating them. From germline, CDR1 is SGHTA and CDR2 FQGNSA.

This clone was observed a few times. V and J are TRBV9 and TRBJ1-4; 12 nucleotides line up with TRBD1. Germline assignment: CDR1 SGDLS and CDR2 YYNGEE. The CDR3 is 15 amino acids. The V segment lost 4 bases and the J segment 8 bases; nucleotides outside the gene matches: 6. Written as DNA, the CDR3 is TGTGCCAGCAGCCCGGGACAGGGGGCAGGGGAAAAACTGTTTTTT. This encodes CASSPGQGAGEKLFF.

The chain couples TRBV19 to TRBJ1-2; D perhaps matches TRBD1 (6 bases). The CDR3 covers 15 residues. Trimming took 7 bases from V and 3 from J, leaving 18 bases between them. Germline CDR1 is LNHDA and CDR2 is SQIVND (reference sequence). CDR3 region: CASNPGQGLDYGYTF. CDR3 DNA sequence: TGTGCCAGTAACCCGGGGCAGGGGTTAGACTATGGCTACACCTTC.

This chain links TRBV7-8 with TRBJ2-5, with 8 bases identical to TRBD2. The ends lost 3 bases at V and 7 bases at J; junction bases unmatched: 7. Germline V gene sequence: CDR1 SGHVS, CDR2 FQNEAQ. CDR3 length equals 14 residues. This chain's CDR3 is CASSFRRGEWTQYF. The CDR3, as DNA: TGTGCCAGCAGCTTCAGGCGGGGGGAGTGGACCCAGTACTTC.

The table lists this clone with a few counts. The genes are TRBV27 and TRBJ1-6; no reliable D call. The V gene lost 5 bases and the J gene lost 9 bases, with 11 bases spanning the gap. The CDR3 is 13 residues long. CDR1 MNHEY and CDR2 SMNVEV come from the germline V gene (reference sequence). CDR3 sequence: CASSPLGPSPLHF. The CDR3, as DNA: TGTGCCAGCAGTCCCCTAGGCCCTTCACCCCTCCACTTT.

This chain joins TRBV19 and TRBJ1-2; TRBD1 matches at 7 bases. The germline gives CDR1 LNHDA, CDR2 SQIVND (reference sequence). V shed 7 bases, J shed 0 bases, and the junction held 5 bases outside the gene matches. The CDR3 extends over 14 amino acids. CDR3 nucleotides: TGTGCCAGTATACGGGACAGTACTAACTATGGCTACACCTTC. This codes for CASIRDSTNYGYTF.

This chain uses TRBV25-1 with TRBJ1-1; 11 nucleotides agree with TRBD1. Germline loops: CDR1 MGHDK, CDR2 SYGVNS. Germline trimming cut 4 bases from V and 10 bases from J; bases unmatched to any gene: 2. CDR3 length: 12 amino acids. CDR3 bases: TGTGCCAGCAGTGCGGACAGGGGGCCAGCTTTCTTT. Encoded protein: CASSADRGPAFF.

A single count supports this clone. CDR3 in DNA: TGTGCCAGCAAGTTGGCAGGAACTAATGAAAAACTGTTTTTT. This gives the protein CASKLAGTNEKLFF. This chain links TRBV2 with TRBJ1-4; D is ambiguous. Germline V gene lookup returns CDR1 SNHLY and CDR2 FYNNEI. V gave up 7 bases and J gave up 1 base, with 10 bases separating them. The length of the CDR3 is 14 residues.

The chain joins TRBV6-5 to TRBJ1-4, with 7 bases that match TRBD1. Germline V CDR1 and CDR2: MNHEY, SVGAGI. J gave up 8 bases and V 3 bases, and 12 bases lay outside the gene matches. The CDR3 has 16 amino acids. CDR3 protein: CASSYYGTDKREKLFF. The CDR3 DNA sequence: TGTGCCAGCAGTTATTATGGGACAGATAAGCGGGAAAAACTGTTTTTT.

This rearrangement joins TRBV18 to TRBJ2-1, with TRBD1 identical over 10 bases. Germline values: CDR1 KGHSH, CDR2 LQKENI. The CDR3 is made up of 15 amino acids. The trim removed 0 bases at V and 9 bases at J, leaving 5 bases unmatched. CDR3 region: CASSPPGQGPAEQFF. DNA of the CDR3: TGTGCCAGCTCACCACCGGGACAGGGGCCTGCTGAGCAGTTCTTC.

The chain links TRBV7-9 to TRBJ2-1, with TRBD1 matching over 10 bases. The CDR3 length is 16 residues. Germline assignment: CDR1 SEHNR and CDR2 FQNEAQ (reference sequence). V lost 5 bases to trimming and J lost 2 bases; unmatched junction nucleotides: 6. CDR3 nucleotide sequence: TGTGCCAGCAGCCCTTGGACAGGGGGGACCTACAATGAGCAGTTCTTC. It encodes CASSPWTGGTYNEQFF. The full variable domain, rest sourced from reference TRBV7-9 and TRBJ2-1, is DTGVSQNPRHKITKRGQNVTFRCDPISEHNRLYWYRQTLGQGPEFLTYFQNEAQLEKSRLLSDRFSAERPKGSFSTLEIQRTEQGDSAMYLCASSPWTGGTYNEQFFGPGTRLTVL.

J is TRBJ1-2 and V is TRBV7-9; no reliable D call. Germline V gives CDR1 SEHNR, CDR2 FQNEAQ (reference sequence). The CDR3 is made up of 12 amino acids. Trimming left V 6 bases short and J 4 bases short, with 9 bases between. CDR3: CASSGQAYGYTF. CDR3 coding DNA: TGTGCCAGCAGTGGCCAGGCCTATGGCTACACCTTC.